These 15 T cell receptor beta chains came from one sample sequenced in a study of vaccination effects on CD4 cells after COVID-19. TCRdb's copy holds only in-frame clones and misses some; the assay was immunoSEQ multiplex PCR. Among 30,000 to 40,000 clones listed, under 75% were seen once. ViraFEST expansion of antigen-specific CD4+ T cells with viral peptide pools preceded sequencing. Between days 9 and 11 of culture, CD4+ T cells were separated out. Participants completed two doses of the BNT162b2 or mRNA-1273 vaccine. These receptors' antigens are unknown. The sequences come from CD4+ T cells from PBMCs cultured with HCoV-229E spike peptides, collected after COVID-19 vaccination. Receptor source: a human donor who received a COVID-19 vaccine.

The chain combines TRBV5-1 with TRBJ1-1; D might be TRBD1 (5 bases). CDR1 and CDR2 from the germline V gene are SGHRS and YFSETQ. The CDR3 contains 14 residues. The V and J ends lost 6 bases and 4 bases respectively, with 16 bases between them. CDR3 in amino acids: CASKALGVITEAFF. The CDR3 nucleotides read TGCGCCAGCAAGGCTCTGGGGGTGATCACTGAAGCTTTCTTT.

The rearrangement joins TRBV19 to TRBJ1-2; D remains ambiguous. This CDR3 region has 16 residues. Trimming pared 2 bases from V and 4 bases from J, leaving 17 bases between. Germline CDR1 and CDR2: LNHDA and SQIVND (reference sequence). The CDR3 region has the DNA TGTGCCAGTAGTATATCGTCAGGCGCCCGCTCCTATGGCTACACCTTC. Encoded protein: CASSISSGARSYGYTF.

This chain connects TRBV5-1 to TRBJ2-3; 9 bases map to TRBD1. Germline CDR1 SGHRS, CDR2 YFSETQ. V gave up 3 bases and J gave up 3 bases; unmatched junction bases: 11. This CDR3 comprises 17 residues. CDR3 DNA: TGCGCCAGCAGCTCTCAGGTTGGGACAGGGAGTACAGATACGCAGTATTTT. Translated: CASSSQVGTGSTDTQYF.

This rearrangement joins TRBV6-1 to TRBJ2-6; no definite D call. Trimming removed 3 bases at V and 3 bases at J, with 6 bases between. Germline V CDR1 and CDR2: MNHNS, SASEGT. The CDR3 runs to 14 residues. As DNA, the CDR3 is TGTGCCAGCAGTGATTGGGGTGGGGCCAACGTCCTGACTTTC. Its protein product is CASSDWGGANVLTF.

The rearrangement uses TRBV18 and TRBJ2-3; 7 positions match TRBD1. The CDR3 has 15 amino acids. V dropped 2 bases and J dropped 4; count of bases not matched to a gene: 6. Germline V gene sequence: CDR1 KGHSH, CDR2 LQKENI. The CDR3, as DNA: TGTGCCAGCTCACCATCACAGGGGTGGGCAGATACGCAGTATTTT. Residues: CASSPSQGWADTQYF.

CDR3 sequence: CAWSSGDGNIQYF. The CDR3 nucleotides read TGTGCCTGGAGTTCGGGGGACGGGAACATTCAGTACTTC. The gene calls are TRBV30 and TRBJ2-4, with D possibly matching TRBD2 (6 bases). The V and J ends lost 2 bases and 7 bases respectively, with 12 bases between them. From germline, CDR1 is GTSNPN and CDR2 SVGIG (reference sequence). This CDR3 has 13 amino acids.

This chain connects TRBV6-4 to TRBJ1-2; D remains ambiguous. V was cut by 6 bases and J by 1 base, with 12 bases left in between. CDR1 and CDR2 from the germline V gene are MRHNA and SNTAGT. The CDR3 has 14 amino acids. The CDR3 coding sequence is TGTGCCAGCAGCGAGGCCTCCTTTAACTATGGCTACACCTTC. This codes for CASSEASFNYGYTF.

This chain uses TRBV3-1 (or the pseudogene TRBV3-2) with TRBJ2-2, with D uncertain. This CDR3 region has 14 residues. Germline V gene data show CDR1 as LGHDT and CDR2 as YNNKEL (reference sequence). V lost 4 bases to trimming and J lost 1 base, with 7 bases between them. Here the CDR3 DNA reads TGTGCCAGCAGCCCTGGCGGGAACACCGGGGAGCTGTTTTTT. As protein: CASSPGGNTGELFF.

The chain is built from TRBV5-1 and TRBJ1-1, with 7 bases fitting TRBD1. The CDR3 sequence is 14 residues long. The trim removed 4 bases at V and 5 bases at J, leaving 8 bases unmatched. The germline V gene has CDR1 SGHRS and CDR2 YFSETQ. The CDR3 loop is CASSPRDSETEAFF. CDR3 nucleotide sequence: TGCGCCAGCAGCCCCCGGGACAGTGAGACTGAAGCTTTCTTT.

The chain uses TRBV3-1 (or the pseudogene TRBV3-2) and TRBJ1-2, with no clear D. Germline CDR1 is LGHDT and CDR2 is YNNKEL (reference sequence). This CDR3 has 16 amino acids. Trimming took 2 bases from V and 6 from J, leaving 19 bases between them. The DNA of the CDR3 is TGTGCCAGCAGCCAACTTAACGGGTGGCAGAGGGATGGCTACACCTTC. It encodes CASSQLNGWQRDGYTF.

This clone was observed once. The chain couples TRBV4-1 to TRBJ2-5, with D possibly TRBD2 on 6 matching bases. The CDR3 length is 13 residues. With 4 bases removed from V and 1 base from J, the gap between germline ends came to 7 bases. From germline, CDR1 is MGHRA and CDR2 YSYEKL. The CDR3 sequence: CASSRGTQETQYF. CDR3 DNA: TGCGCCAGCAGCCGCGGGACCCAAGAGACCCAGTACTTC.

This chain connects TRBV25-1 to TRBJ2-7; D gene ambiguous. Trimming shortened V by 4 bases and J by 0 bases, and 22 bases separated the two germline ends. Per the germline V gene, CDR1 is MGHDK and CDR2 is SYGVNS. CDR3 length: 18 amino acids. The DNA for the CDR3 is TGTGCCAGCAGTGCCCTGGCCATGGGTCACCCAAGCTCCTACGAGCAGTACTTC. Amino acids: CASSALAMGHPSSYEQYF.

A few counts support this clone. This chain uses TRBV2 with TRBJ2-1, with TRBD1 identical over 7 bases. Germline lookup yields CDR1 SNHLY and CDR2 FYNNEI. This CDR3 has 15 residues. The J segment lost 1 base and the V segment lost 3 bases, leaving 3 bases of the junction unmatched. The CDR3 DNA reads TGTGCCAGCAGTGATGACAGGGTATCCTACAATGAGCAGTTCTTC. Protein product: CASSDDRVSYNEQFF.

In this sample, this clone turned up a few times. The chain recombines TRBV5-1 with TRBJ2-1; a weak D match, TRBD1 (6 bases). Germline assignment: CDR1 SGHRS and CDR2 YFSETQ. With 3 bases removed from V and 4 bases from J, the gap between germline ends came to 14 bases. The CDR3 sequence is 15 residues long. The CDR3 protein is CASSSTGTNYNEQFF. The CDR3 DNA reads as TGCGCCAGCAGCTCTACCGGGACAAATTACAATGAGCAGTTCTTC.

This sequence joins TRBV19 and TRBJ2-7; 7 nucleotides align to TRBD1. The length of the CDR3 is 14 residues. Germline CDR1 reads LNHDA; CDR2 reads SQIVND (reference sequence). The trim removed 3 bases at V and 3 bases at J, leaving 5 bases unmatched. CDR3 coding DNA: TGTGCCAGTAGTATTCCGGGACAGCTCTACGAGCAGTACTTC. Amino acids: CASSIPGQLYEQYF. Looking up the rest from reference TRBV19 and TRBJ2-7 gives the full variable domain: DGGITQSPKYLFRKEGQNVTLSCEQNLNHDAMYWYRQDPGQGLRLIYYSQIVNDFQKGDIAEGYSVSREKKESFPLTVTSAQKNPTAFYLCASSIPGQLYEQYFGPGTRLTVT.